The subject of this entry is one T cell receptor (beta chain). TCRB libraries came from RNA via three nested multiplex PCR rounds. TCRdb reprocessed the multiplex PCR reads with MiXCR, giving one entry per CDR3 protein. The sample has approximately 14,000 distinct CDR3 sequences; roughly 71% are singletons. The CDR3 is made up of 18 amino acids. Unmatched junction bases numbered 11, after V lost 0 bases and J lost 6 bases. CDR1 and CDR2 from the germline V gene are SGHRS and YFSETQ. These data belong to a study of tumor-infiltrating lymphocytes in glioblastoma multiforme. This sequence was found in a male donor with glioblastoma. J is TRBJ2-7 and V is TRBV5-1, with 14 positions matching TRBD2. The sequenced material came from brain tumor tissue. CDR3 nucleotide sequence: TGCGCCAGCAGCTTGGTCGGGACTAGCGGGAGTGCTGTCTGCGAGCAGTACTTC. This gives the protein CASSLVGTSGSAVCEQYF. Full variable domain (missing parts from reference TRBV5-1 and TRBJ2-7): KAGVTQTPRYLIKTRGQQVTLSCSPISGHRSVSWYQQTPGQGLQFLFEYFSETQRNKGNFPGRFSGRQFSNSRSEMNVSTLELGDSALYLCASSLVGTSGSAVCEQYFGPGTRLTVT.